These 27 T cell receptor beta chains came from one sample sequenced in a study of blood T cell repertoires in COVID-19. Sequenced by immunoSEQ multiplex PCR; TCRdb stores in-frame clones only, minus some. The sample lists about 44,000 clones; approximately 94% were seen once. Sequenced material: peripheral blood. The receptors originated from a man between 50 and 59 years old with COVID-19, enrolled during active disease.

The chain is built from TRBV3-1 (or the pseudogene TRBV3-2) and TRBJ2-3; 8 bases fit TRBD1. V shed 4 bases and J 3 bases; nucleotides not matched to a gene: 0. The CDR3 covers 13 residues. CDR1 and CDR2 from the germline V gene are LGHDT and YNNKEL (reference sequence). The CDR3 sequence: CASSRQGTDTQYF. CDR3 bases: TGTGCCAGCAGCCGACAGGGGACAGATACGCAGTATTTT.

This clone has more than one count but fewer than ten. CDR3 nucleotide sequence: TGTGCCATCAGAACAGGGAATCAGCCCCAGCATTTT. Amino acid sequence: CAIRTGNQPQHF. This chain connects TRBV10-3 to TRBJ1-5, with D possibly TRBD1 on 6 matching bases. Germline CDR1 reads ENHRY; CDR2 reads SYGVKD. This CDR3 comprises 12 residues. The germline V and J ends were trimmed by 6 bases and 4 bases, with 7 bases remaining between them.

The CDR3 coding sequence is TGTGCCAGCAGCTTAGGGGTCTACTCTAGCACAGATACGCAGTATTTT. It specifies CASSLGVYSSTDTQYF. V and J are TRBV13 and TRBJ2-3; D is unresolved. Trimming removed 0 bases from V and 0 bases from J, with 10 bases in between. The CDR3 consists of 16 residues. Germline V gene sequence: CDR1 PRHDT, CDR2 FYEKMQ (reference sequence).

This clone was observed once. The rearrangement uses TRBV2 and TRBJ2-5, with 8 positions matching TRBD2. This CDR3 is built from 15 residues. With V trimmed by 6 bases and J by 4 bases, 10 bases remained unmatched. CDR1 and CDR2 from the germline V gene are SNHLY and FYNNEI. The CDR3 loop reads CASSPRTSRIETQYF. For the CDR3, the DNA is TGTGCCAGCAGCCCCAGGACTAGCAGGATAGAGACCCAGTACTTC.

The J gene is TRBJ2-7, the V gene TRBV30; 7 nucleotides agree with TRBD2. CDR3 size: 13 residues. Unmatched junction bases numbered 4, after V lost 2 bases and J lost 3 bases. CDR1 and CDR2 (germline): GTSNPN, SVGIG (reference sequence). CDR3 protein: CAWSLERDYEQYF. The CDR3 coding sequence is TGTGCCTGGAGTCTTGAGCGGGACTACGAGCAGTACTTC. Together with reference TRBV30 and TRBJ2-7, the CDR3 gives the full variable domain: SQTIHQWPATLVQPVGSPLSLECTVEGTSNPNLYWYRQAAGRGLQLLFYSVGIGQISSEVPQNLSASRPQDRQFILSSKKLLLSDSGFYLCAWSLERDYEQYFGPGTRLTVT.

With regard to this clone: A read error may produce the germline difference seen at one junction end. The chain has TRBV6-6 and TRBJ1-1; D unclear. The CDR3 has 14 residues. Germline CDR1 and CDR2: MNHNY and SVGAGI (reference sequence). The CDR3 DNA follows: TGTGCCAGCAGTGACTCTTTTACACGCACTGAAGCTTTCTTT. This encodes CASSDSFTRTEAFF.

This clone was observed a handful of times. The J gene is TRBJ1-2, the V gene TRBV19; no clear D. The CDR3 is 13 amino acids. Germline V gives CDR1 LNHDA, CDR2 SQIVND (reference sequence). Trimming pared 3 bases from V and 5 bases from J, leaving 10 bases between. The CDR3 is CASSISGDYGYTF. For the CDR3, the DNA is TGTGCCAGTAGTATTTCCGGGGATTATGGCTACACCTTC.

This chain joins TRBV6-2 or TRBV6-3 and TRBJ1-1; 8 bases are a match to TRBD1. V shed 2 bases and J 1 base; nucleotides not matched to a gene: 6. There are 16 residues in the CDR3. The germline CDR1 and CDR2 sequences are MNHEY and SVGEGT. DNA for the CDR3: TGTGCCAGCAGTTACAACTCGGGGACAGGGAACACTGAAGCTTTCTTT. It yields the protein CASSYNSGTGNTEAFF.

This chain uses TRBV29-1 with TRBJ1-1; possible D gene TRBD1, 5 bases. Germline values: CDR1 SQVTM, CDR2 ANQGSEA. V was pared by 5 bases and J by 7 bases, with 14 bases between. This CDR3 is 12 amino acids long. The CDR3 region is CSVRQPNGEAFF. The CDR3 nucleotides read TGCAGCGTTCGACAGCCGAACGGTGAAGCTTTCTTT. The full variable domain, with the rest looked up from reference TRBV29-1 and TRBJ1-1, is SAVISQKPSRDICQRGTSLTIQCQVDSQVTMMFWYRQQPGQSLTLIATANQGSEATYESGFVIDKFPISRPNLTFSTLTVSNMSPEDSSIYLCSVRQPNGEAFFGQGTRLTVV.

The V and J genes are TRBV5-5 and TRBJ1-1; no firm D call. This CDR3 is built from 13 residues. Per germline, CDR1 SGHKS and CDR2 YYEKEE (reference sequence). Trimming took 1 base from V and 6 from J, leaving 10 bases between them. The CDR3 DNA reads TGTGCCAGCAGCTTGCGGGTTAACGCTGAAGCTTTCTTT. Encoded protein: CASSLRVNAEAFF.

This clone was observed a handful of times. The CDR3 nucleotides are TGTGCCAGCAGCCCGACAGGCGTCGGAAACACCATATATTTT. This encodes CASSPTGVGNTIYF. The chain employs TRBV28 and TRBJ1-3, with D possibly TRBD1 on 6 matching bases. V was shortened by 6 bases and J by 4 bases, with 13 bases between the two germline ends. The germline gives CDR1 MDHEN, CDR2 SYDVKM. The CDR3 totals 14 residues.

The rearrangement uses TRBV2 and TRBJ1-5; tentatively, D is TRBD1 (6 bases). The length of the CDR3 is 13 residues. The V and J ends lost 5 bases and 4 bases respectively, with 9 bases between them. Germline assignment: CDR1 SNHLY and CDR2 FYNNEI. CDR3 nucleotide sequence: TGTGCCAGCAGTCGGACAGAGAATCAGCCCCAGCATTTT. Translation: CASSRTENQPQHF.

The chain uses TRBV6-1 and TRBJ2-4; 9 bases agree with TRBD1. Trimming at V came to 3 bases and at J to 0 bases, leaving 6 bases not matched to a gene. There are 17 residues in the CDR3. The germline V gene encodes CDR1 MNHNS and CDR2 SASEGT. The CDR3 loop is CASSDTTGGIAKNIQYF. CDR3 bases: TGTGCCAGCAGTGATACCACAGGGGGCATAGCCAAAAACATTCAGTACTTC.

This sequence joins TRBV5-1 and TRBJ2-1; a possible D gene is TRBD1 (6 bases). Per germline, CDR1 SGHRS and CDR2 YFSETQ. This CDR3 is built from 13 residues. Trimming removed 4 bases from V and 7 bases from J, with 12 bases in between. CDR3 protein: CASSENTGNEQFF. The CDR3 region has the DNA TGCGCCAGCAGCGAAAACACAGGGAATGAGCAGTTCTTC.

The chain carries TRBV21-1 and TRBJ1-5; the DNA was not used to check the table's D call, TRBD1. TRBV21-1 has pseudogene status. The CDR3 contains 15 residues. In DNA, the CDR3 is TGTGCCAGCAGCAAAGGGGACAGGGTTTGTCAGCCCCAGCATTTT. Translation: CASSKGDRVCQPQHF.

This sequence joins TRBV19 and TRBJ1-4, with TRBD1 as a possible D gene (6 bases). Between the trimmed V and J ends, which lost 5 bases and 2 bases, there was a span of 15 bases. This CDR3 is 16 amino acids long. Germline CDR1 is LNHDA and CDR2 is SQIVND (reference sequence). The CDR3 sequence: CASSPHGQITNEKLFF. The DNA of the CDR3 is TGTGCCAGTAGTCCCCACGGACAGATCACTAATGAAAAACTGTTTTTT.

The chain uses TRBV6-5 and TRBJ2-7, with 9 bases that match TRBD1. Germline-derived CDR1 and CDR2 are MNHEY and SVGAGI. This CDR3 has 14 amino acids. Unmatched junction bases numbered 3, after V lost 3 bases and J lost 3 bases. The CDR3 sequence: CASSYRQGGYEQYF. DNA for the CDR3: TGTGCCAGCAGTTATCGACAGGGGGGCTACGAGCAGTACTTC.

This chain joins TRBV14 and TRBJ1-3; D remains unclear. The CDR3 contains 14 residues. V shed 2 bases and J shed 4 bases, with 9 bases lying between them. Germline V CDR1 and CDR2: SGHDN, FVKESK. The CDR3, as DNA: TGTGCCAGCAGCCAAATTAACATGGGAAACACCATATATTTT. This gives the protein CASSQINMGNTIYF.

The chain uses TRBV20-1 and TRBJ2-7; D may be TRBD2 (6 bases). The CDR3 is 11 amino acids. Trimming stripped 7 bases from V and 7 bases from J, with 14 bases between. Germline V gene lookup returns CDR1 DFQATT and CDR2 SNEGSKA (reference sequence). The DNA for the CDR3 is TGCAGTGTTGCCGAGGCGGGGGAGCAGTACTTC. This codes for CSVAEAGEQYF.

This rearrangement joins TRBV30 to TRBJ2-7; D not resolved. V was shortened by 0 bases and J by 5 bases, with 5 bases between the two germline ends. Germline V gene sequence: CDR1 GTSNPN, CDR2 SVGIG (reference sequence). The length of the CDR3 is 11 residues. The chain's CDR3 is CAWSVLHEQYF. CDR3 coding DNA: TGTGCCTGGAGTGTACTACACGAGCAGTACTTC.

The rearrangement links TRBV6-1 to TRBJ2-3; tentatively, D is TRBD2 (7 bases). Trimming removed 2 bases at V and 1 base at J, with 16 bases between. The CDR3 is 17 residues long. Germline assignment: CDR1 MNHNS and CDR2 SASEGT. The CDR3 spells CASSESWGGRRTDTQYF. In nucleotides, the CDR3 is TGTGCCAGCAGTGAAAGTTGGGGGGGGCGACGCACAGATACGCAGTATTTT.

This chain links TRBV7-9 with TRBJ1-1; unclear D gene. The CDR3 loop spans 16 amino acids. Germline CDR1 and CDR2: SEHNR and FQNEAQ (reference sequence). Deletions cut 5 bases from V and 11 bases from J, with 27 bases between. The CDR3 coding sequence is TGTGCCAGCAGCATCCGGGAAACTACCCCCTGGGCCGGGGCTTTCTTT. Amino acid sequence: CASSIRETTPWAGAFF.

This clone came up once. The CDR3, as DNA: TGTGCCAGCAACATCAGGGAGAACACTGAAGCTTTCTTT. Translating it yields CASNIRENTEAFF. The chain uses TRBV6-1 and TRBJ1-1, with D tentatively TRBD1 (5 bases). Germline V gene lookup returns CDR1 MNHNS and CDR2 SASEGT. The CDR3 contains 13 residues. Trimming removed 7 bases at V and 1 base at J, with 10 bases between.

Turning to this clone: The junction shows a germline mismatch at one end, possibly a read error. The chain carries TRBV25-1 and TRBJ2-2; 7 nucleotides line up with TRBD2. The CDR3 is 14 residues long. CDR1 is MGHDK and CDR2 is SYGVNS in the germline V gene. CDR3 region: CAGSDFGGTGELFF. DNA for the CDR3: TGTGCCGGCAGTGATTTCGGGGGGACCGGGGAGCTGTTTTTT.

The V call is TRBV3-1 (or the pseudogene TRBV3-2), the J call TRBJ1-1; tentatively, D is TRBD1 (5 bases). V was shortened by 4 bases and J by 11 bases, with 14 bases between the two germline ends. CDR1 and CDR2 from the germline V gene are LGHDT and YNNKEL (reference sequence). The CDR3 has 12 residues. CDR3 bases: TGTGCCAGCAGCCTCCGGGGGAGTTGGGCTTTCTTT. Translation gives CASSLRGSWAFF.

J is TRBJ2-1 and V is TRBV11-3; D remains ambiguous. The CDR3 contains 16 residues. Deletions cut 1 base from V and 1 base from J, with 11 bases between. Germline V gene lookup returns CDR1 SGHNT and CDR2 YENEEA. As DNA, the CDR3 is TGTGCCAGCAGCTTAGGCGGCGCGGAATCCTACAATGAGCAGTTCTTC. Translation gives CASSLGGAESYNEQFF.

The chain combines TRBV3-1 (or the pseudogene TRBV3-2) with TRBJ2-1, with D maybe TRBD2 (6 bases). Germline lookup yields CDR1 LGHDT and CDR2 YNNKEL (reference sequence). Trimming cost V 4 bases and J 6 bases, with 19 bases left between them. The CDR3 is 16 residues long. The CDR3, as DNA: TGTGCCAGCAGCCCTCGGACTATCCCGTTAGGCAATGAGCAGTTCTTC. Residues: CASSPRTIPLGNEQFF.